This T cell receptor (beta chain) was captured in a study of cytomegalovirus exposure and HLA in healthy donors. PCR amplification relied on 60 Vbeta primers (plus 13 Jbeta primers). Authors' processing steps: Later work found 65 million to 100 million unique TCR beta chains, with around 10 million shared. Here immunoSEQ multiplex PCR was the method, and the copy in TCRdb shows in-frame clones only, minus some. The DNA gave D and trimming, while V, J and clone size come from that table. The data hold 180,000 or so clones, with around three quarters observed a single time. Points on this clone: The target antigen is unknown.

Points from the study as a whole: Later on, analysis showed that most CMV-associated TCR beta chains appeared to be HLA-restricted.

From germline, CDR1 is SGHNT and CDR2 YYREEE (reference sequence). Deletions cut 1 base from V and 1 base from J, with 8 bases between. The CDR3 loop spans 14 amino acids. What was sequenced was PBMCs. The J gene is TRBJ1-1, the V gene TRBV5-4, with D perhaps matching TRBD1 (6 bases). The sequence was collected from a woman in her twenties or thirties in good health and CMV-seropositive. In DNA, the CDR3 is TGTGCCAGCAGCTTGAACAGGGAGAACACTGAAGCTTTCTTT. It translates to CASSLNRENTEAFF.